One and the same sample provided the 24 T cell receptor beta chains below, sequenced in a study of T cell responses to AZD1222 COVID-19 vaccine. TCRdb's copy holds only in-frame clones and misses some; the assay was immunoSEQ multiplex PCR. The table includes under 170,000 clones, roughly 94% detected once. Sequenced here: peripheral blood, sampled on day 0 of AZD1222 vaccination. The receptors were sampled from an adult in good health.

This chain links TRBV7-9 with TRBJ1-1, with no clear D. The CDR3 spans 13 residues. Trimming pared 4 bases from V and 5 bases from J, leaving 11 bases between. Germline lookup yields CDR1 SEHNR and CDR2 FQNEAQ (reference sequence). CDR3 sequence (DNA): TGTGCCAGCAGCTCCAGAGAAAGGACTGAAGCTTTCTTT. This translates into CASSSRERTEAFF. The whole variable domain, filled in from reference TRBV7-9 and TRBJ1-1, reads DTGVSQNPRHKITKRGQNVTFRCDPISEHNRLYWYRQTLGQGPEFLTYFQNEAQLEKSRLLSDRFSAERPKGSFSTLEIQRTEQGDSAMYLCASSSRERTEAFFGQGTRLTVV.

This clone was seen only once. The chain uses TRBV3-1 (or the pseudogene TRBV3-2) and TRBJ1-4; D unresolved. This CDR3 has 13 residues. Germline V gene data show CDR1 as LGHDT and CDR2 as YNNKEL (reference sequence). V lost 5 bases and J 0 bases, leaving 4 bases between the germline ends. The CDR3 reads CASSSSTNEKLFF. The DNA for the CDR3 is TGTGCCAGCAGCTCCTCAACTAATGAAAAACTGTTTTTT.

The chain combines TRBV19 with TRBJ1-2; TRBD1 might be the D (6 bases). V was shortened by 0 bases and J by 7 bases, with 12 bases between the two germline ends. The CDR3 extends over 14 amino acids. The germline gives CDR1 LNHDA, CDR2 SQIVND (reference sequence). The CDR3 nucleotides are TGTGCCAGTAGTATAGATGGGGGGCGCGGTGGCTACACCTTC. Residues: CASSIDGGRGGYTF.

This chain links TRBV19 with TRBJ1-6; 7 nucleotides match TRBD1. The CDR3 runs 17 residues. V gave up 4 bases and J gave up 0 bases; unmatched junction bases: 6. From germline, CDR1 is LNHDA and CDR2 SQIVND (reference sequence). CDR3 nucleotide sequence: TGTGCCAGTAGTACCGACAGGGTGAGCTCCTATAATTCACCCCTCCACTTT. Amino acid sequence: CASSTDRVSSYNSPLHF. The complete variable domain, with remaining parts taken from reference TRBV19 and TRBJ1-6, reads DGGITQSPKYLFRKEGQNVTLSCEQNLNHDAMYWYRQDPGQGLRLIYYSQIVNDFQKGDIAEGYSVSREKKESFPLTVTSAQKNPTAFYLCASSTDRVSSYNSPLHFGNGTRLTVT.

CDR3 sequence (DNA): TGTGCCAGCAGTTCCGCCGGACTAGCGGGGGTTTGGAACATTCAGTACTTC. This gives the protein CASSSAGLAGVWNIQYF. The rearrangement joins TRBV28 to TRBJ2-4, with 13 bases matching TRBD2. The junction had 10 bases not matched to a gene; V was cut back by 4 bases and J by 7 bases. The CDR3 has 17 residues. Germline V gives CDR1 MDHEN, CDR2 SYDVKM.

The chain couples TRBV30 to TRBJ2-2, with D unclear. V shed 0 bases and J shed 6 bases, with 14 bases lying between them. This CDR3 contains 15 residues. CDR1 and CDR2 from the germline V gene are GTSNPN and SVGIG (reference sequence). The CDR3 sequence: CAWSVGLHAPGELFF. As DNA, the CDR3 is TGTGCCTGGAGTGTAGGGTTACATGCACCCGGGGAGCTGTTTTTT.

The rearrangement uses TRBV2 and TRBJ2-1; 7 bases line up with TRBD1. This CDR3 is built from 13 residues. V lost 11 bases to trimming and J lost 3 bases; unmatched junction nucleotides: 7. Germline-derived CDR1 and CDR2 are SNHLY and FYNNEI. CDR3 region: CASRQGNYNEQFF. CDR3 nucleotide sequence: TGTGCCTCCCGACAGGGTAACTACAATGAGCAGTTCTTC.

The chain recombines TRBV30 with TRBJ1-1; the D is unclear. The CDR3 runs 12 residues. Germline CDR1 GTSNPN, CDR2 SVGIG (reference sequence). Trimming stripped 0 bases from V and 3 bases from J, with 5 bases between. The CDR3 region is CAWSVGDTEAFF. CDR3 DNA: TGTGCCTGGAGTGTAGGAGACACTGAAGCTTTCTTT.

The rearrangement links TRBV7-9 to TRBJ2-2; 10 bases match TRBD2. Germline trimming cut 1 base from V and 1 base from J; bases unmatched to any gene: 6. This CDR3 region has 18 residues. Per germline, CDR1 SEHNR and CDR2 FQNEAQ (reference sequence). The CDR3, as DNA: TGTGCCAGCAGCTTAGAAATTCGGACTAGCGGGAACACCGGGGAGCTGTTTTTT. Translated: CASSLEIRTSGNTGELFF.

The rearrangement links TRBV28 to TRBJ2-7; no definite D call. V lost 11 bases to trimming and J lost 1 base, with 12 bases between them. The CDR3 runs to 12 residues. Germline V gene data show CDR1 as MDHEN and CDR2 as SYDVKM. Here the CDR3 DNA reads TGTGCCGCCTTCCCCGGATCCTACGAGCAGTACGTC. Encoded protein: CAAFPGSYEQYV.

The chain has TRBV5-1 and TRBJ1-1, with 8 bases lining up with TRBD1. Trimming at V came to 4 bases and at J to 4 bases, leaving 9 bases not matched to a gene. CDR1 is SGHRS, CDR2 YFSETQ, per germline. The CDR3 has 15 residues. CDR3 in DNA: TGCGCCAGCAGCGGACGACAGGGGATGCGCACTGAAGCTTTCTTT. It codes for CASSGRQGMRTEAFF.

The chain combines TRBV5-4 with TRBJ2-6; D may be TRBD2 (5 bases). Trimming removed 4 bases at V and 6 bases at J, with 17 bases between. CDR1 is SGHNT and CDR2 is YYREEE in the germline V gene (reference sequence). CDR3 length: 16 amino acids. DNA of the CDR3: TGTGCCAGCAGCACCCCAGAACGGGGAAAGGCCAACGTCCTGACTTTC. Protein product: CASSTPERGKANVLTF.

This clone has only one observation. The genes are TRBV19 and TRBJ1-2; D remains unclear. CDR1 is LNHDA and CDR2 is SQIVND in the germline V gene (reference sequence). Trimming removed 4 bases from V and 4 bases from J, with 4 bases in between. The CDR3 is 11 residues long. DNA of the CDR3: TGTGCCAGTAGTACTGTCTATGGCTACACCTTC. This gives the protein CASSTVYGYTF.

This clone was counted a single time. This sequence joins TRBV6-5 and TRBJ1-1; possibly TRBD1 for D (5 bases). Trimming stripped 9 bases from V and 4 bases from J, with 18 bases between. The CDR3 length is 14 residues. The germline gives CDR1 MNHEY, CDR2 SVGAGI. As DNA, the CDR3 is TGTGCCAGTGATCCTCAAGGGGCTGTCACTGAAGCTTTCTTT. Translation: CASDPQGAVTEAFF.

V is TRBV12-3 or TRBV12-4 and J is TRBJ1-1; D unresolved. The length of the CDR3 is 12 residues. Between the trimmed V and J ends, which lost 3 bases and 7 bases, there was a span of 9 bases. The CDR3 nucleotides are TGTGCCAGCAGTTTTTCAGCAAATGAAGCTTTCTTT. This translates into CASSFSANEAFF.

The rearrangement joins TRBV14 to TRBJ2-5; 7 nucleotides line up with TRBD2. Germline CDR1 and CDR2: SGHDN and FVKESK. V lost 4 bases, J lost 7 bases, and 6 bases stayed unmatched. This CDR3 region has 13 residues. The CDR3 sequence: CASSRLGGRTQYF. The CDR3 DNA reads TGTGCCAGCAGCCGGCTGGGCGGGAGGACCCAGTACTTC.

V and J are TRBV2 and TRBJ2-3; D is undetermined. Germline CDR1 reads SNHLY; CDR2 reads FYNNEI. V was trimmed by 4 bases and J by 3 bases, leaving 8 bases between them. The CDR3 loop spans 13 amino acids. The CDR3 protein is CASSGSRTDTQYF. Here the CDR3 DNA reads TGTGCCAGCAGTGGTTCCAGAACAGATACGCAGTATTTT.

The chain recombines TRBV5-1 with TRBJ1-3; D unresolved. Trimming shortened V by 0 bases and J by 0 bases, and 7 bases separated the two germline ends. From germline, CDR1 is SGHRS and CDR2 YFSETQ. The CDR3 is 15 amino acids. The CDR3 DNA follows: TGCGCCAGCAGCTTGGGGAGTCCCTCTGGAAACACCATATATTTT. Translating it yields CASSLGSPSGNTIYF.

V is TRBV24-1 and J is TRBJ2-5; D is unresolved. V was pared by 0 bases and J by 5 bases, with 9 bases between. The CDR3 covers 14 residues. The germline gives CDR1 KGHDR, CDR2 SFDVKD. The DNA for the CDR3 is TGTGCCACCAGTGATTTGGGCAGCTTGGAGACCCAGTACTTC. This translates into CATSDLGSLETQYF.

The gene calls are TRBV27 and TRBJ1-5; no firm D call. V shed 6 bases and J shed 0 bases, with 6 bases lying between them. CDR3 length equals 13 residues. Germline V lookup: CDR1 MNHEY, CDR2 SMNVEV (reference sequence). CDR3 in amino acids: CASRKYSNQPQHF. The DNA for the CDR3 is TGTGCCAGCAGAAAATATAGCAATCAGCCCCAGCATTTT.

DNA for the CDR3: TGTGCCAGTACCTACGGGACTAGCGGATACAATGAGCAGTTCTTC. Translation gives CASTYGTSGYNEQFF. The chain combines TRBV19 with TRBJ2-1; 11 bases align to TRBD2. The CDR3 covers 15 residues. Germline V gene sequence: CDR1 LNHDA, CDR2 SQIVND (reference sequence). J lost 4 bases, V lost 7 bases, and 6 bases had no gene match.

The rearrangement uses TRBV6-5 and TRBJ2-7; no reliable D call. The ends were cut back, 6 bases at V and 3 bases at J, with 12 bases in the middle. The CDR3 sequence is 13 residues long. Germline loops: CDR1 MNHEY, CDR2 SVGAGI. DNA for the CDR3: TGTGCCAGCAGGGCCTCTTTGCTCTACGAGCAGTACGTC. Its translation is CASRASLLYEQYV.

The chain uses TRBV28 and TRBJ1-2; D is perhaps TRBD1 (6 bases). CDR1 and CDR2 (germline): MDHEN, SYDVKM. The CDR3 consists of 14 residues. The germline V and J ends were trimmed by 2 bases and 0 bases, with 7 bases remaining between them. The CDR3 sequence: CASSLDRSNYGYTF. The CDR3 nucleotides are TGTGCCAGCAGTTTAGACAGGTCTAACTATGGCTACACCTTC.

The chain combines TRBV5-1 with TRBJ2-1; 11 nucleotides agree with TRBD1. The ends lost 1 base at V and 7 bases at J; junction bases unmatched: 4. The CDR3 totals 15 residues. Germline-derived CDR1 and CDR2 are SGHRS and YFSETQ. CDR3 DNA sequence: TGCGCCAGCAGCTTGTTCGGACAGGGGGCAAATGAGCAGTTCTTC. Encoded protein: CASSLFGQGANEQFF.